This entry lists 3 T cell receptor beta chains sequenced from one sample in a study of early T cells in non-severe SARS-CoV-2 infection. TCRdb reprocessed the 5' RACE reads with MiXCR, giving one entry per CDR3 protein. This table holds tens of thousands of distinct CDR3 sequences, 9.5% to 13% found once. Sequenced input: whole blood. Source of these receptors: an adult who was a healthcare worker with PCR-confirmed SARS-CoV-2 infection or an uninfected control (not recorded which).

This clonotype appeared a few times. The gene calls are TRBV12-3 or TRBV12-4 and TRBJ2-7, with unresolved D. V was clipped by 4 bases and J by 6 bases, with 7 bases between them. The CDR3 is 11 residues long. The CDR3 loop reads CASSSWREQYF. The CDR3 DNA is TGTGCCAGCAGTTCTTGGCGCGAGCAGTACTTC.

This clonotype has more than one count but fewer than ten. The chain has TRBV20-1 and TRBJ2-7; weak D call: TRBD2 (6 bases). V lost 6 bases and J lost 2, with 17 bases in between. The germline V gene encodes CDR1 DFQATT and CDR2 SNEGSKA (reference sequence). CDR3 length: 14 amino acids. The CDR3 loop is CSALPTEGTYEQYF. In DNA, the CDR3 is TGCAGTGCCTTACCGACGGAGGGAACCTACGAGCAGTACTTC.

This clonotype turned up a few times. This chain links TRBV21-1 with TRBJ2-7; TRBD1 is the table's D call, not checked against the DNA. TRBV21-1 is shown as a pseudogene. The CDR3 extends over 13 amino acids. This CDR3 is CASSNSRDYEQYF. CDR3 bases: TGTGCCAGCAGCAATTCCAGGGACTACGAGCAGTACTTC.